Included here is one T cell receptor beta chain sequence, with context. Its cognate antigen is unknown. The sample is drawn from a study of T cells expressing NK-cell markers. Study details: Eight donors were sequenced, seven testing HCMV-seropositive and one testing seronegative.

Overall study findings and caveats: Roughly 6 of the donors carried dominant NKG2C+ clonotypes that took up roughly 1.0-8% of their CD8+ T cells.

From germline, CDR1 is SSHAT and CDR2 FNYEAQ (reference sequence). The CDR3 covers 14 residues. It was by 5'RACE template switching with UMIs that TCR beta cDNA was made. TCRdb re-called the 5' RACE reads and gives one entry per CDR3 protein, without DNA. The sample's table shows some 280,000 distinct CDR3 sequences. The sequencing sample was made of blood T cells: a sorted CD56 or NKG2C T cell subset, CD4+ or CD8+ T cells, or bulk PBMC T cells (not recorded which). The TCR sequence derives from a man younger than 35 in good health. The chain uses TRBV7-7 and TRBJ2-6; the D call of TRBD1 rests on TCRdb alone, since no DNA is present to check it. The CDR3 reads CASSPGGGANVLTF.